This T cell receptor beta chain was documented in a study of T cells in women clearing cervical HPV infection. Study summary: Case blood drawn at lesion detection; control blood after infection cleared. Overall study findings and caveats: Each sample's T-cell count was unknown, possibly confounding richness.

Germline V gene data show CDR1 as SQVTM and CDR2 as ANQGSEA. The junction had 11 bases not matched to a gene; V was cut back by 5 bases and J by 8 bases. The CDR3 contains 14 residues. In regard to this clone: Antigen unknown. Read sequence stops 3 residues before the CDR3 end, and the germline J gene provides the missing end.

Average input was around 1,200 ng genomic DNA for immunoSEQ TCR beta CDR3 amplification. Here immunoSEQ multiplex PCR was the method, and the copy in TCRdb shows in-frame clones only, minus some. In all, the sample yields tens of thousands of clones. The clonotype comes from a woman between 18 and 69 years old with a cervical HPV16 infection that either progressed to CIN3+ or cleared (not recorded which). This rearrangement joins TRBV29-1 to TRBJ2-2; TRBD2 matches at 7 bases. Sequencing input: blood buffy coat. Incomplete CDR3 DNA: TGCAGCGTTCCCCCCGGGGGGTCGGGAGGGGAG. This gives the protein CSVPPGGSGGE. The CDR3 in its entirety is CSVPPGGSGGELFF.